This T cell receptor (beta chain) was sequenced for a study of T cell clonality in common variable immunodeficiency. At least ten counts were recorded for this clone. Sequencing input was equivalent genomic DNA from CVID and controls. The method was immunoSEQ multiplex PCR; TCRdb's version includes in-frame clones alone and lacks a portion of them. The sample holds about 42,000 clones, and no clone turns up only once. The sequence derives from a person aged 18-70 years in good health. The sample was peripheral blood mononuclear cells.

This chain's CDR3 is CASSIGQRAYEQYF. The CDR3 DNA, read in part, is TGTGCCAGTAGTATCGGACAAAGGGCTTACGAG. The chain links TRBV19 to TRBJ2-7, with D tentatively TRBD1 (5 bases). The DNA ends 3 residues before the CDR3 does, and the rest of the CDR3 is filled in from the germline J gene. CDR3 length equals 14 residues. V lost 3 bases and J lost 4, with 13 bases in between. Germline CDR1 reads LNHDA; CDR2 reads SQIVND (reference sequence).